This T cell receptor beta chain appears in the sequencing data of a study of Ad26.COV2.S vaccination and SARS-CoV-2 variants. Study information: COV1001, an Ad26.COV2.S trial, supplied this vaccine-arm donor.

Noted treatment: roughly 20 received Ad26.COV2.S at low or high dose, single or two shots; about five received placebo; per-sample allocation not given. Vaccine and placebo recipients were sampled on day 63 after the first injection. This clone showed up just once. Produced via immunoSEQ multiplex PCR; TCRdb's table is partial and in-frame only. Counted here are about 280,000 clones, around 87% occurring once; the ten biggest clones make up more than 2.5%. Trimming cost V 9 bases and J 2 bases, with 11 bases left between them. The CDR3 sequence is 12 residues long. This sequence joins TRBV12-3 or TRBV12-4 and TRBJ2-7; D gene uncertain. Here the sequenced sample was peripheral blood, taken in a trial of Ad26.COV2.S vaccine versus placebo. The origin of this receptor is a person between 18 and 65 years old who received the Ad26.COV2.S COVID-19 vaccine or a placebo. The CDR3 nucleotides read TGTGCCAGGAGGAGCTCGCCCTACGAGCAGTACTTC. Translating it yields CARRSSPYEQYF.